This T cell receptor (beta chain) came from a study of CD8 T cells in ankylosing spondylitis. In TCRdb, the 5' RACE reads were re-called with MiXCR into one record per CDR3 protein. The sample includes around 770,000 distinct CDR3 sequences, around 20% seen only once; the top ten take about 20%. This clonotype has only a few counts. Antigen: not known. Overall study results and limits: Apparently characteristic of ankylosing spondylitis blood was a TCR beta motif (about 8 highly homologous variants).

Trimming left V 9 bases short and J 3 bases short, with 8 bases between. This CDR3 region has 12 residues. The specimen was blood, either unsorted or a sorted T cell fraction (not recorded which). The chain uses TRBV12-3 or TRBV12-4 and TRBJ1-4; D is perhaps TRBD1 (5 bases). The TCR was taken from a male donor with ankylosing spondylitis. CDR3 sequence reads: CASRQSNEKLFF. The DNA for the CDR3 is TGTGCCAGTCGACAGTCTAATGAAAAACTGTTTTTT.